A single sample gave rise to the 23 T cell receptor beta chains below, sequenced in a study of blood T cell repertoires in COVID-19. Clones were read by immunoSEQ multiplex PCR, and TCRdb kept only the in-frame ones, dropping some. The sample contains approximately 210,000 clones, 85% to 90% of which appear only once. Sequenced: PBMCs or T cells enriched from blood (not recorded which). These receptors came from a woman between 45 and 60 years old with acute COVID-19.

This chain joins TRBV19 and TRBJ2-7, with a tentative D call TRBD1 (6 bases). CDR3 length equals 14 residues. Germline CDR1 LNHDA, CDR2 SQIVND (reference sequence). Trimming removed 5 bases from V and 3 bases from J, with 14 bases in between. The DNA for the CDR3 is TGTGCCAGTAGTGTCGGGACAAGGTTCTACGAGCAGTACTTC. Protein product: CASSVGTRFYEQYF. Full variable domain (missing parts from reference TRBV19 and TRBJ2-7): DGGITQSPKYLFRKEGQNVTLSCEQNLNHDAMYWYRQDPGQGLRLIYYSQIVNDFQKGDIAEGYSVSREKKESFPLTVTSAQKNPTAFYLCASSVGTRFYEQYFGPGTRLTVT.

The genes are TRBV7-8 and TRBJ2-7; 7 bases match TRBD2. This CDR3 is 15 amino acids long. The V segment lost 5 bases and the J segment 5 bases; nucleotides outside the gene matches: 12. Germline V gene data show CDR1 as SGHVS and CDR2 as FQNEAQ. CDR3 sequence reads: CASSTTHGLADEQYF. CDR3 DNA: TGTGCCAGCAGCACGACACACGGGCTAGCGGACGAGCAGTACTTC.

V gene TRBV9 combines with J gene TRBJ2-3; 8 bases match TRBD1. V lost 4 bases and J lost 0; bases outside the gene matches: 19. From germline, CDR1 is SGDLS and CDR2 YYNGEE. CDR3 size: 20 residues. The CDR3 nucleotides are TGTGCCAGCAGCCCCCACCTGTGGACAGGGCTGAACCCTAGCACAGATACGCAGTATTTT. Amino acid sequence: CASSPHLWTGLNPSTDTQYF.

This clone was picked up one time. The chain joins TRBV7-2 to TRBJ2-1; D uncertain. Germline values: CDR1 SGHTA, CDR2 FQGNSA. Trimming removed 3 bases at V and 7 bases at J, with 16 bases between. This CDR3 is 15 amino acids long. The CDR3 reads CASSFARSDGNEQFF. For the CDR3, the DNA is TGTGCCAGCAGCTTTGCCCGATCAGACGGGAATGAGCAGTTCTTC.

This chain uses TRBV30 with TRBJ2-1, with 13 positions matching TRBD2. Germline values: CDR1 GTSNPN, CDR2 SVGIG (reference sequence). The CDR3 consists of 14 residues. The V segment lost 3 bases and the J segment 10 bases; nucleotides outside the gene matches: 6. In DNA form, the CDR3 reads TGTGCCTGGAGACTAGCGGGAGGGCCGGGGGAGCAGTTCTTC. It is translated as CAWRLAGGPGEQFF.

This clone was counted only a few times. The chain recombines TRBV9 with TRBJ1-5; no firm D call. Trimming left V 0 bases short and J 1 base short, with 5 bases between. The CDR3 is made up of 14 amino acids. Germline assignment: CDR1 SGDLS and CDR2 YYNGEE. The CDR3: CASSVGGSNQPQHF. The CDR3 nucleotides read TGTGCCAGCAGCGTAGGAGGGAGCAATCAGCCCCAGCATTTT.

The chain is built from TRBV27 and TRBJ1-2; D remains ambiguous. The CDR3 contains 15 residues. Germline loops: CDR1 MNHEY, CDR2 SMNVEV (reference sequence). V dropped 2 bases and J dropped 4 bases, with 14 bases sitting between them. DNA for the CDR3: TGTGCCAGCAGTTTAGAGGAGGGCGGTAGCTATGGCTACACCTTC. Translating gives CASSLEEGGSYGYTF.

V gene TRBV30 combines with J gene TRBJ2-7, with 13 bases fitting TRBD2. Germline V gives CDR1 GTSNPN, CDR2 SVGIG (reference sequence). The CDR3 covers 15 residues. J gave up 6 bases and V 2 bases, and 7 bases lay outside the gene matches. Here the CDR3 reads CAWSSGLAGASEQYF. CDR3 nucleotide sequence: TGTGCCTGGAGTTCCGGACTAGCGGGAGCGTCCGAGCAGTACTTC. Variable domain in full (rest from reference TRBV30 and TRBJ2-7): SQTIHQWPATLVQPVGSPLSLECTVEGTSNPNLYWYRQAAGRGLQLLFYSVGIGQISSEVPQNLSASRPQDRQFILSSKKLLLSDSGFYLCAWSSGLAGASEQYFGPGTRLTVT.

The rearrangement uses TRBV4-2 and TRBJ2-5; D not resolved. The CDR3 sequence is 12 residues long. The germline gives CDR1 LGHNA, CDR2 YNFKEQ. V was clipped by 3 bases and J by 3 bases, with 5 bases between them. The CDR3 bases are TGTGCCAGCAGCCAGGGCGAAGAGACCCAGTACTTC. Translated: CASSQGEETQYF.

In DNA, the CDR3 is TGTGCCAGCAGCCTCACGGGGAACAATCAGCCCCAGCATTTT. Amino acids: CASSLTGNNQPQHF. The chain recombines TRBV11-2 with TRBJ1-5; D is unclear. The CDR3 consists of 14 residues. Deletions cut 5 bases from V and 3 bases from J, with 11 bases between. Per the germline V gene, CDR1 is SGHAT and CDR2 is FQNNGV.

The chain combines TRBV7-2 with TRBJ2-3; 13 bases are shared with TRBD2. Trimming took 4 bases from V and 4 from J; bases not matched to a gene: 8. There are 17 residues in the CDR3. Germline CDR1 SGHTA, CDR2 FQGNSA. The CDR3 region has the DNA TGTGCCAGCAGCTCGCCCCACGGGACTAGCGGGGCAGATACGCAGTATTTT. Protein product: CASSSPHGTSGADTQYF. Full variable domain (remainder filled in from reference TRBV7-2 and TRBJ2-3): GAGVSQSPSNKVTEKGKDVELRCDPISGHTALYWYRQSLGQGLEFLIYFQGNSAPDKSGLPSDRFSAERTGGSVSTLTIQRTQQEDSAVYLCASSSPHGTSGADTQYFGPGTRLTVL.

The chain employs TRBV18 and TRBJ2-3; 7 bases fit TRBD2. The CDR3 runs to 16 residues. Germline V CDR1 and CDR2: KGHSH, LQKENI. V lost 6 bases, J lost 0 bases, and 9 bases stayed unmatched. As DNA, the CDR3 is TGTGCCAGCTCCCCTAATAGCGGGCGGAGCACAGATACGCAGTATTTT. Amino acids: CASSPNSGRSTDTQYF.

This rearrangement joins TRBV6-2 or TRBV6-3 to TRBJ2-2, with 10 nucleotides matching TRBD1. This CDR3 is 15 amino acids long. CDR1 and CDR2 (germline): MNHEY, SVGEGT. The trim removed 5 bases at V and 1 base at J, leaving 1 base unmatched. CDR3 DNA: TGTGCCAGCAGTGGACAGGGGGGGAACACCGGGGAGCTGTTTTTT. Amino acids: CASSGQGGNTGELFF.

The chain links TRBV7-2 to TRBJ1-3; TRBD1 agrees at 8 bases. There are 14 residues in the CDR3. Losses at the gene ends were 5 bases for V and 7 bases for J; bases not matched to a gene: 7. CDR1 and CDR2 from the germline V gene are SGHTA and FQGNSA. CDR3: CASSLDWDRNTIYF. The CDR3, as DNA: TGTGCCAGCAGCCTAGATTGGGACAGGAACACCATATATTTT.

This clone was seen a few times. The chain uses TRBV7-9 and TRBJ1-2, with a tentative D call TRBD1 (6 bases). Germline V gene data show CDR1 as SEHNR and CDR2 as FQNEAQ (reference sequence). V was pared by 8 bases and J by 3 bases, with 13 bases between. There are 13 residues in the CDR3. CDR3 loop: CASGTTTYYGYTF. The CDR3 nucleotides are TGTGCCAGCGGGACAACTACTTACTATGGCTACACCTTC. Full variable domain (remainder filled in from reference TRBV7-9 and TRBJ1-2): DTGVSQNPRHKITKRGQNVTFRCDPISEHNRLYWYRQTLGQGPEFLTYFQNEAQLEKSRLLSDRFSAERPKGSFSTLEIQRTEQGDSAMYLCASGTTTYYGYTFGSGTRLTVV.

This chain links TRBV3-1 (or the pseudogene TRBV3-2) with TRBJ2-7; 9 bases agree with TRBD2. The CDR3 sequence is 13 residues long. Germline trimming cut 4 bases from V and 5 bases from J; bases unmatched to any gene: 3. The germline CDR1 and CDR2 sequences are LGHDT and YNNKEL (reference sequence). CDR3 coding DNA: TGTGCCAGCAGCCGAGGACTAGCGAACGAGCAGTACTTC. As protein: CASSRGLANEQYF.

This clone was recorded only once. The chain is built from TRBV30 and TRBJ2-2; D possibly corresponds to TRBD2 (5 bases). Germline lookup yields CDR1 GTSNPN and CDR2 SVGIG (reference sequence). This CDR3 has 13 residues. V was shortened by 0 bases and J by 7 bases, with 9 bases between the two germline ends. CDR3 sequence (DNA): TGTGCCTGGAGTGTACTAGAAGGCGGGGAGCTGTTTTTT. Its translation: CAWSVLEGGELFF.

The CDR3 is CASSNPPGSAYEQYF. The CDR3, as DNA: TGTGCCAGCAGTAACCCGCCCGGGAGTGCATACGAGCAGTACTTC. The V gene is TRBV6-5, the J gene TRBJ2-7; D may be TRBD2 (6 bases). The germline gives CDR1 MNHEY, CDR2 SVGAGI. The CDR3 loop spans 15 amino acids. Trimming removed 5 bases at V and 4 bases at J, with 18 bases between.

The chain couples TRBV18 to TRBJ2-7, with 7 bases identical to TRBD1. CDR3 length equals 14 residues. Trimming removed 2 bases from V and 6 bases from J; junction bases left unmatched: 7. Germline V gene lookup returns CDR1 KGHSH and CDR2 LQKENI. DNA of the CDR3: TGTGCCAGCTCACCAGGAGACAGGGCTGGCGAGCAGTACTTC. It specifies CASSPGDRAGEQYF.

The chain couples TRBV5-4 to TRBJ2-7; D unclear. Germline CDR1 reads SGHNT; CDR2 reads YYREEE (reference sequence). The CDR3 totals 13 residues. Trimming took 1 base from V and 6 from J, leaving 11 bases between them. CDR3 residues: CASSLYDPGEQYF. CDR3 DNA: TGTGCCAGCAGCTTGTATGACCCGGGCGAGCAGTACTTC.

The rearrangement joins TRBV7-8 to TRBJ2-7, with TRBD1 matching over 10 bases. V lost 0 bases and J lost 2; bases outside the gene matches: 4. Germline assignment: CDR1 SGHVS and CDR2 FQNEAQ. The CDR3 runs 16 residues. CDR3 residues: CASSLARGQGTYEQYF. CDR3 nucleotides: TGTGCCAGCAGCTTAGCGCGGGGACAGGGGACCTACGAGCAGTACTTC.

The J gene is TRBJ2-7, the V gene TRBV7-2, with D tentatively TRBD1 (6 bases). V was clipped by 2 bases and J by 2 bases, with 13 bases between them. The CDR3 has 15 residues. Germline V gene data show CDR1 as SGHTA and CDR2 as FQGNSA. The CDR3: CASSLYRTAPYEQYF. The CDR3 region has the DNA TGTGCCAGCAGCTTATATAGGACAGCCCCCTACGAGCAGTACTTC.

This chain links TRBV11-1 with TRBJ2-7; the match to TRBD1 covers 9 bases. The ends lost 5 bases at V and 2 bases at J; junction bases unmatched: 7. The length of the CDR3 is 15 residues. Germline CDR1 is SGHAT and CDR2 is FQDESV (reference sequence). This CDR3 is CASSLDRGGTYEQYF. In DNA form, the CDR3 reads TGTGCCAGCAGCCTTGACAGGGGGGGAACCTACGAGCAGTACTTC.